The 6 T cell receptor beta chains below were found in one sample sequenced in a study of cytomegalovirus exposure and HLA in healthy donors. The PCR employed 60 Vbeta primers together with 13 Jbeta primers. Repertoires were generated with immunoSEQ multiplex PCR, while TCRdb's copy carries only in-frame clones and drops some. The profile covers roughly 120,000 clones, with 73% appearing a single time and under 10% taken by the ten largest. The specimen was PBMCs. Every receptor here comes from a man aged 40-49 years in good health and CMV-seronegative.

This chain links TRBV7-2 with TRBJ1-2, with D possibly TRBD1 on 6 matching bases. The germline V gene encodes CDR1 SGHTA and CDR2 FQGNSA. The CDR3 loop spans 13 amino acids. Trimming left V 4 bases short and J 1 base short, with 7 bases between. CDR3 sequence reads: CASSSQGNYGYTF. CDR3 in DNA: TGTGCCAGCAGCTCACAGGGTAACTATGGCTACACCTTC.

The chain links TRBV5-1 to TRBJ2-3, with 8 positions matching TRBD1. V lost 3 bases to trimming and J lost 5 bases; unmatched junction nucleotides: 11. CDR1 is SGHRS and CDR2 is YFSETQ in the germline V gene. The CDR3 runs 16 residues. CDR3 sequence (DNA): TGCGCCAGCAGCTCGTCCCTCGGACAGGGCATAGATACGCAGTATTTT. Protein: CASSSSLGQGIDTQYF.

This rearrangement joins TRBV4-1 to TRBJ1-2; 7 nucleotides align to TRBD1. Trimming cost V 10 bases and J 8 bases; bases outside gene matches: 7. Germline V gives CDR1 MGHRA, CDR2 YSYEKL. This CDR3 is 11 amino acids long. CDR3: CATVTGSGYTF. CDR3 DNA: TGCGCCACCGTGACAGGGAGCGGCTACACCTTC.

Details on this clone: The junction and the germline gene differ at one end; a read error may be behind it. V is TRBV7-9 and J is TRBJ2-2, with TRBD1 matching 9 bases. Germline V CDR1 and CDR2: SEHNR, FQNEAQ (reference sequence). The CDR3 has 15 amino acids. CDR3 loop: CSSSHRDRETGELFF. The CDR3 nucleotides are TGTTCCAGCAGCCACCGGGACAGGGAAACCGGGGAGCTGTTTTTT.

This chain joins TRBV19 and TRBJ2-1; D is perhaps TRBD1 (5 bases). The CDR3 covers 13 residues. V dropped 7 bases and J dropped 0 bases, with 7 bases sitting between them. Germline CDR1 LNHDA, CDR2 SQIVND (reference sequence). This CDR3 reads CASTTASYNEQFF. Written as DNA, the CDR3 is TGTGCCAGTACGACAGCCTCCTACAATGAGCAGTTCTTC.

This rearrangement joins TRBV5-1 to TRBJ2-7, with D unresolved. Germline V lookup: CDR1 SGHRS, CDR2 YFSETQ. The CDR3 length is 13 residues. V lost 2 bases and J 2 bases, leaving 8 bases between the germline ends. The CDR3 bases are TGCGCCAGCAGCTTTGGCAAAGCCTACGAGCAGTACTTC. This translates into CASSFGKAYEQYF.